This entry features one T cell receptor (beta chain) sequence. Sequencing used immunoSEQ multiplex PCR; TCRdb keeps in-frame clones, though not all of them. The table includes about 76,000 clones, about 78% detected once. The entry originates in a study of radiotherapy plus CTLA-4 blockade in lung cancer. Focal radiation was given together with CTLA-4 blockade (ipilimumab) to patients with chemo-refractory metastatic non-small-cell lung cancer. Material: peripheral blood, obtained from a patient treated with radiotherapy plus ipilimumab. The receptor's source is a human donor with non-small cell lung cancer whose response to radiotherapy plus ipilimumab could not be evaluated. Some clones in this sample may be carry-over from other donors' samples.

CDR3 loop: CASTSERNHNYGYTF. DNA of the CDR3: TGTGCCAGCACCTCAGAGAGGAATCATAACTATGGCTACACCTTC. The V gene is TRBV6-5, the J gene TRBJ1-2; D gene ambiguous. Germline CDR1 reads MNHEY; CDR2 reads SVGAGI. Trimming shortened V by 7 bases and J by 1 base, and 16 bases separated the two germline ends. This CDR3 region has 15 residues.